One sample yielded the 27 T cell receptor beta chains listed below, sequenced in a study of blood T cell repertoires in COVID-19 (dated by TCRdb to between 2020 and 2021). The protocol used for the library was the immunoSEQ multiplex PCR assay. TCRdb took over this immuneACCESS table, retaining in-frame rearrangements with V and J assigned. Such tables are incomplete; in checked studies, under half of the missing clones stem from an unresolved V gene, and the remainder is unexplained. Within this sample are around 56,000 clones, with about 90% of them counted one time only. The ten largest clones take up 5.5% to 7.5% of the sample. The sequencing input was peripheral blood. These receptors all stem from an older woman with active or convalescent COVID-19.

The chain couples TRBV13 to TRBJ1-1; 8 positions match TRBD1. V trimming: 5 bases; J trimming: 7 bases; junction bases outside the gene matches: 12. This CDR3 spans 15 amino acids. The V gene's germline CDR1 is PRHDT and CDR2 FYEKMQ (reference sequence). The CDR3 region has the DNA TGTGCCAGCAGCGGAAGACAGGGGTTTAGGAATGAAGCTTTCTTT. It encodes CASSGRQGFRNEAFF.

The CDR3 reads CASSIGLAGIEQFF. CDR3 bases: TGTGCCAGCAGCATCGGACTAGCGGGTATTGAGCAGTTCTTC. The chain recombines TRBV11-3 with TRBJ2-1; TRBD2 agrees at 11 bases. This CDR3 region has 14 residues. Germline CDR1 SGHNT, CDR2 YENEEA. Trimming at V came to 5 bases and at J to 9 bases, leaving 6 bases not matched to a gene.

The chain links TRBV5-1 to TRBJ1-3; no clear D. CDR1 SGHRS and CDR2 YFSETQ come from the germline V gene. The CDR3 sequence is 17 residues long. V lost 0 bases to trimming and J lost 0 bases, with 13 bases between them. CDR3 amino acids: CASSLAGLYSSGNTIYF. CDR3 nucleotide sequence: TGCGCCAGCAGCTTGGCCGGCCTATACAGCTCTGGAAACACCATATATTTT. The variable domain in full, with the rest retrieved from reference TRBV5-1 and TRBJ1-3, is KAGVTQTPRYLIKTRGQQVTLSCSPISGHRSVSWYQQTPGQGLQFLFEYFSETQRNKGNFPGRFSGRQFSNSRSEMNVSTLELGDSALYLCASSLAGLYSSGNTIYFGEGSWLTVV.

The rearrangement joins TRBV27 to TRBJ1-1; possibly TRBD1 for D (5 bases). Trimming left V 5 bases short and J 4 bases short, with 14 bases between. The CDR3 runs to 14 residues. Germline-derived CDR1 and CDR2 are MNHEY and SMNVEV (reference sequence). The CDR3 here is CASSPRAGGTEAFF. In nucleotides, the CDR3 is TGTGCCAGCAGTCCGCGCGCGGGGGGCACTGAAGCTTTCTTT.

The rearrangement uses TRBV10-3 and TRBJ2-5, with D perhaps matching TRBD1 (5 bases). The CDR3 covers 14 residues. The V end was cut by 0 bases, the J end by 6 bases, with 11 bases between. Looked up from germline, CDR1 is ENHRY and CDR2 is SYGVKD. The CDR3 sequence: CAISESGQGKTQYF. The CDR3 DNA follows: TGTGCCATCAGTGAGTCCGGGCAGGGTAAGACCCAGTACTTC.

The CDR3 reads CASSAGLAGGNQETQYF. The CDR3 DNA reads TGCGCCAGCAGCGCTGGACTAGCGGGAGGCAACCAAGAGACCCAGTACTTC. This chain uses TRBV5-1 with TRBJ2-5, with 14 bases fitting TRBD2. This CDR3 is built from 17 residues. V shed 4 bases, J shed 0 bases, and the junction held 5 bases outside the gene matches. Germline V gene lookup returns CDR1 SGHRS and CDR2 YFSETQ.

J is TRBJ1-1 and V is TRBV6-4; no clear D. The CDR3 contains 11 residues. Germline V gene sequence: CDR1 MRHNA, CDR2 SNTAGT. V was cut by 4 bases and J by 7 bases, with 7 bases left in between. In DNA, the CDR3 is TGTGCCAGCAGTGGCGGCGGTGAAGCTTTCTTT. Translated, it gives CASSGGGEAFF.

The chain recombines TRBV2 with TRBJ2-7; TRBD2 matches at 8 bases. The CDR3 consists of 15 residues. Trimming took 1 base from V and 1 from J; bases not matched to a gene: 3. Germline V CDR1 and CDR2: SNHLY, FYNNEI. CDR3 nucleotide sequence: TGTGCCAGCAGTGAAGGAGCGGGGGAGTCCTACGAGCAGTACTTC. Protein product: CASSEGAGESYEQYF.

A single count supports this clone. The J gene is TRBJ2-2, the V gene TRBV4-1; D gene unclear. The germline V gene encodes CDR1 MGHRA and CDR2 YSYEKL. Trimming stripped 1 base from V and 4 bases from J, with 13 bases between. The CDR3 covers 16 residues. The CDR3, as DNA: TGCGCCAGCAGCCAAGGTTTTTCGGAGCTCACCGGGGAGCTGTTTTTT. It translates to CASSQGFSELTGELFF.

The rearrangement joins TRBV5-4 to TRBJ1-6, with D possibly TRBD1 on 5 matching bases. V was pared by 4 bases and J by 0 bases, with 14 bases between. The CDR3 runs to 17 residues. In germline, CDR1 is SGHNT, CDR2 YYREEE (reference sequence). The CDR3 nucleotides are TGTGCCAGCAGCCAGGACGGGGGTAGCTCCTATAATTCACCCCTCCACTTT. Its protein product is CASSQDGGSSYNSPLHF.

The CDR3 DNA reads as TGTGCCAGCAGTTTATATCGGACAGGGGTTGGAGATACGCAGTATTTT. This encodes CASSLYRTGVGDTQYF. The V gene is TRBV28, the J gene TRBJ2-3; 9 bases map to TRBD1. Trimming removed 1 base from V and 5 bases from J; junction bases left unmatched: 7. The CDR3 sequence is 16 residues long. In germline, CDR1 is MDHEN, CDR2 SYDVKM.

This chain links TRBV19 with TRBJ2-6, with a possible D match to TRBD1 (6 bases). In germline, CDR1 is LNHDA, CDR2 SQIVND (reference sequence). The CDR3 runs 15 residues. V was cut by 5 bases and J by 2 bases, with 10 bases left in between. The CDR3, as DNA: TGTGCCAGTAGTCCATGGACAGCTGGGGCCAACGTCCTGACTTTC. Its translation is CASSPWTAGANVLTF.

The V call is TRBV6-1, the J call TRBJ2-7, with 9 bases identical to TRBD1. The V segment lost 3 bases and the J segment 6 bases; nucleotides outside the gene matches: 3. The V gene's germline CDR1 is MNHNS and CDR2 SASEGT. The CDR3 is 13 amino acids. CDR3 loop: CASSEGDRVEQYF. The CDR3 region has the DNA TGTGCCAGCAGTGAGGGGGACAGGGTCGAGCAGTACTTC.

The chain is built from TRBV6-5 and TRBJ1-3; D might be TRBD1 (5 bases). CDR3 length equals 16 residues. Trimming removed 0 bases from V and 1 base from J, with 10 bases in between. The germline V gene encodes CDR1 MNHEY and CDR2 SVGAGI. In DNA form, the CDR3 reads TGTGCCAGCAGTTACTCGACCCAGGGTTCTGGAAACACCATATATTTT. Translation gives CASSYSTQGSGNTIYF.

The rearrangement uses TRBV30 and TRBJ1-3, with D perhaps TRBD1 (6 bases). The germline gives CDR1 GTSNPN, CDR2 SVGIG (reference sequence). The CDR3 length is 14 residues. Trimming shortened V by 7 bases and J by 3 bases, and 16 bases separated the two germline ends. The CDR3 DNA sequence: TGTGCCTCTGGGTGGGCCAGGGGTGGAAACACCATATATTTT. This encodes CASGWARGGNTIYF.

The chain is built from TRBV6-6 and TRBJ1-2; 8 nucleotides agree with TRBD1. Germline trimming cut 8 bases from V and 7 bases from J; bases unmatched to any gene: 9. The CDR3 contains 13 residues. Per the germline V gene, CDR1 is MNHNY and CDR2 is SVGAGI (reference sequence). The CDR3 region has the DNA TGTGCCAGCCTAATGACAGGGGATGGTGGCTACACCTTC. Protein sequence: CASLMTGDGGYTF.

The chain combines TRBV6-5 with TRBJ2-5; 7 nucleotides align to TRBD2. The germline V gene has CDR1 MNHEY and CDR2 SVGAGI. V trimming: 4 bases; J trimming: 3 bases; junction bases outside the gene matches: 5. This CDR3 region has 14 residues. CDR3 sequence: CASSSEAGKETQYF. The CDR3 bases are TGTGCCAGCAGTTCCGAAGCGGGAAAAGAGACCCAGTACTTC.

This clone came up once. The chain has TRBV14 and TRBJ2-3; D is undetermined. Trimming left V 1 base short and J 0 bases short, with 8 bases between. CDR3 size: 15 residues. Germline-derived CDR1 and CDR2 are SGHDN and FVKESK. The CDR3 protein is CASSQVGYSTDTQYF. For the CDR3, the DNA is TGTGCCAGCAGCCAAGTCGGTTATAGCACAGATACGCAGTATTTT.

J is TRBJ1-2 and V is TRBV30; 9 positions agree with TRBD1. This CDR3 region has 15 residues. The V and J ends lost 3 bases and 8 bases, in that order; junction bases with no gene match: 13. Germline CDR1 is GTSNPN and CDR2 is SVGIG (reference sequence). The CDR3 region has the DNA TGTGCCTGGAGAAGCCTGAAGGGACAGGGTTTCGGCTACACCTTC. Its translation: CAWRSLKGQGFGYTF.

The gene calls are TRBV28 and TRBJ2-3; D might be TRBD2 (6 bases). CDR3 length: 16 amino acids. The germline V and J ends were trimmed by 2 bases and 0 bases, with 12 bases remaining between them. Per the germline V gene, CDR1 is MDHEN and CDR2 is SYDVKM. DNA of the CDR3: TGTGCCAGCAGTTTAGCGGGGCCTTCTAGCACAGATACGCAGTATTTT. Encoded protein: CASSLAGPSSTDTQYF.

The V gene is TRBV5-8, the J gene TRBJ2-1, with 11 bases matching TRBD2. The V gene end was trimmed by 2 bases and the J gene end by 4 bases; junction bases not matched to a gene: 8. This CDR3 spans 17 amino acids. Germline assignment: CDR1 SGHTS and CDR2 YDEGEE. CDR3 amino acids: CASSFSGGASFYNEQFF. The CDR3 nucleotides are TGTGCCAGCAGCTTTAGCGGGGGGGCCAGTTTTTACAATGAGCAGTTCTTC.

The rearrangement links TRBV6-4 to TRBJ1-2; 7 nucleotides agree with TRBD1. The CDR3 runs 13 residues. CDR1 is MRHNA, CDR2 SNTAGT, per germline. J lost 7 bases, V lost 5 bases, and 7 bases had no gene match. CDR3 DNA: TGTGCCAGCAGTCGGACAGGAGACAGTGGCTACACCTTC. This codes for CASSRTGDSGYTF.

This CDR3 reads CASSEAALGQGFSYEQYF. CDR3 sequence (DNA): TGTGCCAGCAGTGAAGCGGCCCTGGGACAGGGATTCTCCTACGAGCAGTACTTC. The chain links TRBV2 to TRBJ2-7; TRBD1 aligns across 9 bases. Trimming at V came to 0 bases and at J to 0 bases, leaving 9 bases not matched to a gene. CDR3 length: 18 residues. Germline loops: CDR1 SNHLY, CDR2 FYNNEI.

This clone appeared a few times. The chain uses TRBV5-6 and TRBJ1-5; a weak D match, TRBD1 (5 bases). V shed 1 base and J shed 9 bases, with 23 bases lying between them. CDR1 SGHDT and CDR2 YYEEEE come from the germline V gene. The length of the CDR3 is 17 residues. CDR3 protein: CASSLFLGEGRPGPQHF. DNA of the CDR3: TGTGCCAGCAGCTTGTTCCTTGGGGAGGGGCGCCCAGGGCCCCAGCATTTT.

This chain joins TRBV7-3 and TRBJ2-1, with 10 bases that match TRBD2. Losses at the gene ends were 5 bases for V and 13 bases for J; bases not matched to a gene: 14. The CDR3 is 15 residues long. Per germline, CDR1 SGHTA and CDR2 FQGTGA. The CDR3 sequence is CASSPNRRLAGAQFF. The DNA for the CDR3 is TGTGCCAGCAGCCCGAACCGTCGTCTAGCGGGAGCCCAGTTCTTC.

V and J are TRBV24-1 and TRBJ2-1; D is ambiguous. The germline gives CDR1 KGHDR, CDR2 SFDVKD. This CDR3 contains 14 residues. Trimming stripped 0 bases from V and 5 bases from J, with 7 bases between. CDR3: CATSDLRQDNEQFF. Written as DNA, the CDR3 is TGTGCCACCAGTGATTTGAGGCAGGACAATGAGCAGTTCTTC.

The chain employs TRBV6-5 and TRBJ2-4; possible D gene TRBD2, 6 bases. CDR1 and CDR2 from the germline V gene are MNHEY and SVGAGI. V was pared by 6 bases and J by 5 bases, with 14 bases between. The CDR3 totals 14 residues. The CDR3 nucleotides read TGTGCCAGCAGCCCCGGACTATATGAAAACATTCAGTACTTC. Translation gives CASSPGLYENIQYF.